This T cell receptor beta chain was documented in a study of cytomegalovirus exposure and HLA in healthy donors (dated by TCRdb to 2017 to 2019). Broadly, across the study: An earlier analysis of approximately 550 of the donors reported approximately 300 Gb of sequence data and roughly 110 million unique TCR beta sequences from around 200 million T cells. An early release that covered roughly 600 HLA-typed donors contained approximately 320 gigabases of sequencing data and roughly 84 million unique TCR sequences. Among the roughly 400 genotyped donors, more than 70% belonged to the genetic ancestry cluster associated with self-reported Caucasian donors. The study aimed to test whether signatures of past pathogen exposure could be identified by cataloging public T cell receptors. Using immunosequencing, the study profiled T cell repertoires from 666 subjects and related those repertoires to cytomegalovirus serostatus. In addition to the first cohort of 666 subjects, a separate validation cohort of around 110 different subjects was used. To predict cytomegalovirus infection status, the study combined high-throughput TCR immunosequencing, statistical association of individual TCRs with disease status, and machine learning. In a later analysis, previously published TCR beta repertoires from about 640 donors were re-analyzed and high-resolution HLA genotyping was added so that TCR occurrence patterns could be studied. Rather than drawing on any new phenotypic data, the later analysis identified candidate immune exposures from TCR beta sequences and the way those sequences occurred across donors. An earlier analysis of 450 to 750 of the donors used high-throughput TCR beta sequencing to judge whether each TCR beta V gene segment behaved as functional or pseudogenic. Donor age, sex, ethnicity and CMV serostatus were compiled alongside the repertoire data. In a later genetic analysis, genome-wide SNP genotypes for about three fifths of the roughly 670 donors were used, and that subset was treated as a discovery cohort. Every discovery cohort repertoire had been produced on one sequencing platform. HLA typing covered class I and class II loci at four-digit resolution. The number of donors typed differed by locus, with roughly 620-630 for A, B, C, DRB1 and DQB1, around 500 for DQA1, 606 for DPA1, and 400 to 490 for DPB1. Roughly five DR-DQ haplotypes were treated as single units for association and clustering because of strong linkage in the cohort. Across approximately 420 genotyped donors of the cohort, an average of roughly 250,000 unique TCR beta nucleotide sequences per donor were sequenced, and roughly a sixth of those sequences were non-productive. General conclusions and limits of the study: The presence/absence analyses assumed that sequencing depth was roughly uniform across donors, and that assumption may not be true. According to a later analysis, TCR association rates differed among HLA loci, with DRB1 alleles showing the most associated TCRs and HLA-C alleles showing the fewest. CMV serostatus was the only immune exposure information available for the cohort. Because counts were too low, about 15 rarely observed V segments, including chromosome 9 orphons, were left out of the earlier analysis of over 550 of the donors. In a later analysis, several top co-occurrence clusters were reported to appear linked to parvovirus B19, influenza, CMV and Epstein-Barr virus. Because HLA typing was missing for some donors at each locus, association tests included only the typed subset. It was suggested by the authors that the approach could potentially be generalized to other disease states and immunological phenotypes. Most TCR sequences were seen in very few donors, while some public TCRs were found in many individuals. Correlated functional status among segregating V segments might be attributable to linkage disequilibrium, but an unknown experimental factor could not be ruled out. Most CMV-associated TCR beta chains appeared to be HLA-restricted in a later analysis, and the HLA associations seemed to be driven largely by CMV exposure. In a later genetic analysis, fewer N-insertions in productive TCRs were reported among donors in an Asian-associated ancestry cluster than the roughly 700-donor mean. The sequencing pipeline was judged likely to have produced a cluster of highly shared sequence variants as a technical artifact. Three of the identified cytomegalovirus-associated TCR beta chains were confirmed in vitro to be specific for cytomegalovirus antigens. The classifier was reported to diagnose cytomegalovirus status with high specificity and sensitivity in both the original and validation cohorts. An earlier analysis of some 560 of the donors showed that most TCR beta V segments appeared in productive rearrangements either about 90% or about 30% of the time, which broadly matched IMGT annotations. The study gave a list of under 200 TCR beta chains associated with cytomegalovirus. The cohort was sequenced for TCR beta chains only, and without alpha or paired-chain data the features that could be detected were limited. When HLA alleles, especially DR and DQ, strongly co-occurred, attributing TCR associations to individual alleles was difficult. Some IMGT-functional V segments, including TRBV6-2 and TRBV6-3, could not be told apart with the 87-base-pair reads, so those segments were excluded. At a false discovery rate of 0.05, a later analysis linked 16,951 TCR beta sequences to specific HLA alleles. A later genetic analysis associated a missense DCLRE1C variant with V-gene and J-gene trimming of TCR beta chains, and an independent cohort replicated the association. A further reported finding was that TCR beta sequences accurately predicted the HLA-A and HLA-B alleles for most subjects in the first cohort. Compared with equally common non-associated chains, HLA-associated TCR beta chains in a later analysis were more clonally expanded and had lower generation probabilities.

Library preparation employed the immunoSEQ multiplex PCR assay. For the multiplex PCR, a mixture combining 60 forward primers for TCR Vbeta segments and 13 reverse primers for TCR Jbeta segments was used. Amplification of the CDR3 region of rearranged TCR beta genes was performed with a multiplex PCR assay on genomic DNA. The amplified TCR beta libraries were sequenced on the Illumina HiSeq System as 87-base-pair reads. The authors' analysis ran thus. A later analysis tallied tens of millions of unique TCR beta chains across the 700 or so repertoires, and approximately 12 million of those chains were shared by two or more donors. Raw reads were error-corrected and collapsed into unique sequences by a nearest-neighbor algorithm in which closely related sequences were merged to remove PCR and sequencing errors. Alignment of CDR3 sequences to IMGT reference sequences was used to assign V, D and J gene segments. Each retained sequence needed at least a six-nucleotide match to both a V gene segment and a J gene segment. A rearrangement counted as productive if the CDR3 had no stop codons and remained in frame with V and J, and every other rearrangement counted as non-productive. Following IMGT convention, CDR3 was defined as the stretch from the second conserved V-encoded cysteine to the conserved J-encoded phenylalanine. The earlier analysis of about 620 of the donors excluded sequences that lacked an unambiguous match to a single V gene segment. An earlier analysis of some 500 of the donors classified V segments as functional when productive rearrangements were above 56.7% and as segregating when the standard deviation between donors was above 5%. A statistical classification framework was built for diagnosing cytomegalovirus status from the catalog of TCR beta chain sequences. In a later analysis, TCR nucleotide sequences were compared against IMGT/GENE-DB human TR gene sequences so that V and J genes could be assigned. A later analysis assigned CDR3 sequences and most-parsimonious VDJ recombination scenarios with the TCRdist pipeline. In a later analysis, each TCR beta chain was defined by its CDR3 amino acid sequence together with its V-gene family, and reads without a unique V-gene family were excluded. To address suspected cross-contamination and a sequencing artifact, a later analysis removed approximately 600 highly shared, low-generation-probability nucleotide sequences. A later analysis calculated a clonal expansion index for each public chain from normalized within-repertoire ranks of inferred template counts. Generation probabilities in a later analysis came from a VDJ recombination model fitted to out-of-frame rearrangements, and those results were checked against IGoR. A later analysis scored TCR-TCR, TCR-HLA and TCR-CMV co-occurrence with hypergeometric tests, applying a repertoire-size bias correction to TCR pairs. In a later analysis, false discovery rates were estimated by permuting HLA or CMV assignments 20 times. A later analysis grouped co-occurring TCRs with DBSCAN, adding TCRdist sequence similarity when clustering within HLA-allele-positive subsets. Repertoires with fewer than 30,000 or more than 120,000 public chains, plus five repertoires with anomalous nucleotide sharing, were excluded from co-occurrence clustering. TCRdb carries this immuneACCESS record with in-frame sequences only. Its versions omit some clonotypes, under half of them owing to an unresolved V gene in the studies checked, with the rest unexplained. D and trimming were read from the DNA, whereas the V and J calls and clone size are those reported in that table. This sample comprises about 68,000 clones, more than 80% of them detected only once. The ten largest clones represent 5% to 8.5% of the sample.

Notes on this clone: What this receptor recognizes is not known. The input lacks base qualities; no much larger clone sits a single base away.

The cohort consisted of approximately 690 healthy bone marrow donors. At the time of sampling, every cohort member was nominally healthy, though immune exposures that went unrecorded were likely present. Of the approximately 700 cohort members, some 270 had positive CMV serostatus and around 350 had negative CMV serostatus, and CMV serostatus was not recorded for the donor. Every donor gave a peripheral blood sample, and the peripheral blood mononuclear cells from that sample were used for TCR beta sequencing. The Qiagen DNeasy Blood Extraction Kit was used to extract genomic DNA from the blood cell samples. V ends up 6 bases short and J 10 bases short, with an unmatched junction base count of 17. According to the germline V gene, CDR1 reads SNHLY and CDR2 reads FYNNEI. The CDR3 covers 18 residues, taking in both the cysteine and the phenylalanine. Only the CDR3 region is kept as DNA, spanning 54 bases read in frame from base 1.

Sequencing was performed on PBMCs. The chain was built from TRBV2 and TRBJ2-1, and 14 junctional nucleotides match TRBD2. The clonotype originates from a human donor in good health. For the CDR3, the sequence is CASRTKLAGLAGEGEQFF. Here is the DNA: TGTGCCAGCAGGACAAAACTAGCGGGACTAGCGGGGGAAGGGGAGCAGTTCTTC.